The rows below give T cell receptor beta chains drawn from one sample of a study of blood T cell repertoires in COVID-19. Sequenced by immunoSEQ multiplex PCR; TCRdb stores in-frame clones only, minus some. Among about 160,000 clones, approximately 92% were seen once, and the ten largest hold roughly 4.8%. The sample comprised peripheral blood. Receptors were obtained from a woman between 45 and 60 years old with acute or convalescent COVID-19. Each CDR3 is given with its conserved first and last residue. Fields, in order: D gene, J gene, clone size, V gene, CDR3 protein, CDR3 DNA. The D gene is left open where the match is weak. Part of the rows lack a size; the others show once, few, many or a class for expanded clones.

>TRBD2|TRBJ2-7|once|TRBV28
CASGGTSGTKISYEQYF
TGTGCCAGCGGCGGGACTAGCGGGACCAAAATCAGTTACGAGCAGTACTTC
>-|TRBJ1-3|few|TRBV21-1
CASSTRQGIRYTIYF
TGTGCCAGCAGCACTCGACAGGGGATTAGGTACACCATATATTTT
>TRBD1|TRBJ2-1|-|TRBV28
CASSPPDRGNEQFF
TGTGCCAGCAGTCCCCCGGACAGGGGGAATGAGCAGTTCTTC
>-|TRBJ1-5|-|TRBV9
CASSVGDQPQHF
TGTGCCAGCAGCGTAGGAGATCAGCCCCAGCATTTT
>-|TRBJ1-1|-|TRBV5-1
CASSLQGRSTEAFF
TGCGCCAGCAGCTTGCAGGGGCGCAGCACTGAAGCTTTCTTT
>TRBD1|TRBJ2-5|-|TRBV3-1/TRBV3-2
CASSQDEYRGRIIKTQYF
TGTGCCAGCAGCCAAGATGAATACAGGGGGCGTATCATCAAGACCCAGTACTTC
>-|TRBJ1-3|-|TRBV18
CASLQGTGNTIYF
TGTGCCAGCTTGCAGGGAACTGGAAACACCATATATTTT
>-|TRBJ2-4|-|TRBV10-3
CAISKSAGNIQYF
TGTGCCATCAGCAAAAGCGCTGGGAACATTCAGTACTTC
>TRBD1|TRBJ1-2|-|TRBV9
CASSVAGTGSSYGYTF
TGTGCCAGCAGCGTAGCTGGGACAGGCTCGAGCTATGGCTACACCTTC
>TRBD1|TRBJ1-3|-|TRBV28
CASSSWTGTAVFGSTIYF
TGTGCCAGCAGTTCATGGACCGGGACAGCCGTTTTCGGTAGCACCATATATTTT
>TRBD1|TRBJ2-3|-|TRBV10-2
CASSESATGGSDTQYF
TGCGCCAGCAGTGAGTCGGCGACAGGGGGTAGCGATACGCAGTATTTT
>-|TRBJ1-2|-|TRBV11-2
CASSLGGNYGYTF
TGTGCCAGCAGCTTGGGCGGGAACTATGGCTACACCTTC
>TRBD1|TRBJ2-7|once|TRBV30
CAWRTAGTGTSEQYF
TGTGCCTGGAGAACCGCCGGGACAGGGACGAGTGAGCAGTACTTC
>TRBD2|TRBJ2-1|-|TRBV5-4
CASSSPTSSSGGSNEQFF
TGTGCCAGCAGCTCCCCGACTAGTTCTAGCGGGGGCTCGAATGAGCAGTTCTTC
>-|TRBJ1-2|-|TRBV7-9
CASTNGGDGYTF
TGTGCCAGCACCAACGGGGGGGATGGCTACACCTTC
>TRBD1|TRBJ1-5|-|TRBV10-3
CAIRDRADQPQHF
TGTGCCATCAGGGACAGGGCCGATCAGCCCCAGCATTTT
>-|TRBJ1-3|-|TRBV5-1
CASSLVGRGNTIYF
TGCGCCAGCAGCTTGGTAGGGCGAGGGAACACCATATATTTT
>TRBD1|TRBJ1-2|-|TRBV13
CASSPRTGWNGYTF
TGTGCCAGCAGCCCGCGGACAGGGTGGAATGGCTACACCTTC
>-|TRBJ2-3|-|TRBV5-1
CASSLGGADTDTQYF
TGCGCCAGCAGCTTGGGTGGGGCTGACACAGATACGCAGTATTTT
>-|TRBJ1-1|-|TRBV18
CASSPAGRNTEAFF
TGTGCCAGCTCACCCGCGGGAAGGAACACTGAAGCTTTCTTT
>TRBD2|TRBJ2-1|-|TRBV4-3
CASSQVAGVDEQFF
TGCGCCAGCAGCCAAGTGGCGGGAGTAGATGAGCAGTTCTTC
>-|TRBJ1-6|-|TRBV28
CASIPKGMLISPLHF
TGTGCCAGCATTCCAAAGGGGATGTTAATTTCACCCCTCCACTTT
>TRBD1|TRBJ2-7|-|TRBV5-8
CASSFHRGPPGEYEQYF
TGTGCCAGCAGCTTTCACAGGGGGCCTCCAGGGGAATACGAGCAGTACTTC
>-|TRBJ2-1|-|TRBV19
CASSNLRVLVHNEQFF
TGTGCCAGTAGTAACCTCAGGGTATTAGTCCACAATGAGCAGTTCTTC
>-|TRBJ2-5|-|TRBV12-5
CASGFGETQYF
TGTGCTAGTGGTTTCGGAGAGACCCAGTACTTC
>TRBD2|TRBJ2-7|-|TRBV27
CASSRAGGGHEQYF
TGTGCCAGCAGCCGAGCGGGAGGGGGCCACGAGCAGTACTTC
>-|TRBJ1-6|-|TRBV5-4
CASSRVGQGRDSPLHF
TGTGCCAGCAGTCGGGTGGGGCAGGGGAGAGACTCACCCCTCCACTTT
>-|TRBJ2-1|-|TRBV9
CASSVDGDSYNEQFF
TGTGCCAGCAGCGTAGACGGGGACTCCTACAATGAGCAGTTCTTC
>-|TRBJ1-1|-|TRBV28
CASSPGSLNTEAFF
TGTGCCAGCAGCCCCGGGTCCTTAAACACTGAAGCTTTCTTT
>-|TRBJ2-6|-|TRBV5-1
CASSQTETGANVLTF
TGCGCCAGCAGCCAAACGGAGACTGGGGCCAACGTCCTGACTTTC
>TRBD2|TRBJ2-7|-|TRBV3-1/TRBV3-2
CASSQAGGPYEQYF
TGTGCCAGCAGCCAAGCGGGAGGGCCTTACGAGCAGTACTTC
>-|TRBJ2-2|-|TRBV2
CASTVRGGPTGELFF
TGTGCCAGCACTGTTCGCGGGGGCCCTACCGGGGAGCTGTTTTTT
>-|TRBJ1-6|-|TRBV7-2
CASTSPPGLALHF
TGTGCCAGCACCTCCCCACCGGGTTTGGCCCTCCACTTT
>-|TRBJ2-1|-|TRBV27
CASSFSPINEQFF
TGTGCCAGCAGTTTTTCCCCCATTAATGAGCAGTTCTTC
>-|TRBJ1-2|-|TRBV25-1
CASSERQNCYGYTF
TGTGCCAGCAGTGAGAGGCAGAACTGCTATGGCTACACCTTC
>-|TRBJ1-2|-|TRBV15
CATSPQEAPYGYTF
TGTGCCACCAGCCCCCAAGAGGCCCCGTATGGCTACACCTTC
>TRBD2|TRBJ2-1|-|TRBV10-2
CASSEGLAGRNEQFF
TGCGCCAGCAGTGAGGGCCTAGCGGGAAGGAATGAGCAGTTCTTC